Following are 26 T cell receptor beta chains from one sample sequenced in a study of pediatric ulcerative colitis. Clones were sequenced by immunoSEQ multiplex PCR, and TCRdb holds only the in-frame ones, with some missing. The table lists about 64,000 clones, around 85% of them singletons. The sequenced sample was blood. The origin of the receptors is a boy aged 5-17 years with severe ulcerative colitis.

V is TRBV27 and J is TRBJ2-3, with D unclear. Trimming took 10 bases from V and 2 from J, leaving 19 bases between them. Per germline, CDR1 MNHEY and CDR2 SMNVEV (reference sequence). This CDR3 is 15 amino acids long. In nucleotides, the CDR3 is TGTGCCACCTCAGGTGGGGTAGCAAACACAGATACGCAGTATTTT. It encodes CATSGGVANTDTQYF.

J is TRBJ2-1 and V is TRBV20-1; D is ambiguous. Germline-derived CDR1 and CDR2 are DFQATT and SNEGSKA (reference sequence). V dropped 0 bases and J dropped 7 bases, with 4 bases sitting between them. The CDR3 totals 11 residues. CDR3 in DNA: TGCAGTGCTAGAGATAGAAATGAGCAGTTCTTC. Its translation: CSARDRNEQFF.

J is TRBJ2-6 and V is TRBV11-3; D unclear. The ends were cut back, 5 bases at V and 3 bases at J, with 5 bases in the middle. Germline V lookup: CDR1 SGHNT, CDR2 YENEEA. The CDR3 sequence is 13 residues long. CDR3 sequence: CASSPYGANVLTF. The CDR3 region has the DNA TGTGCCAGCAGCCCATATGGGGCCAACGTCCTGACTTTC.

The chain has TRBV10-3 and TRBJ2-2; D is unresolved. V lost 4 bases and J lost 4, with 7 bases in between. Germline V gene lookup returns CDR1 ENHRY and CDR2 SYGVKD. This CDR3 spans 13 amino acids. CDR3 protein: CAISVGTTGELFF. As DNA, the CDR3 is TGTGCCATCAGTGTGGGTACCACCGGGGAGCTGTTTTTT.

This sequence joins TRBV10-3 and TRBJ2-7, with D unresolved. Germline assignment: CDR1 ENHRY and CDR2 SYGVKD. Trimming removed 8 bases from V and 1 base from J, with 12 bases in between. The CDR3 contains 13 residues. CDR3 loop: CAIASRASYEQYF. The CDR3 nucleotides read TGTGCCATCGCCAGTAGGGCGTCCTACGAGCAGTACTTC.

The chain links TRBV7-3 to TRBJ2-3, with 8 nucleotides matching TRBD1. This CDR3 has 14 residues. Germline-derived CDR1 and CDR2 are SGHTA and FQGTGA. J gave up 5 bases and V 3 bases, and 4 bases lay outside the gene matches. The DNA of the CDR3 is TGTGCCAGCAGCTTCTCCGGGACAGGAGATACGCAGTATTTT. Translated, it gives CASSFSGTGDTQYF.

V gene TRBV15 combines with J gene TRBJ2-1, with 13 bases lining up with TRBD2. V lost 2 bases to trimming and J lost 1 base; unmatched junction nucleotides: 5. CDR1 and CDR2 from the germline V gene are LNHNV and YYDKDF (reference sequence). The CDR3 loop spans 18 amino acids. Here the CDR3 reads CATSRRTSGRRSYNEQFF. DNA of the CDR3: TGTGCCACCAGCAGACGGACTAGCGGGAGAAGATCCTACAATGAGCAGTTCTTC.

The V and J genes are TRBV5-1 and TRBJ2-7, with no clear D. The CDR3 covers 12 residues. The V and J ends lost 2 bases and 3 bases respectively, with 6 bases between them. Germline values: CDR1 SGHRS, CDR2 YFSETQ. CDR3 nucleotides: TGCGCCAGCAGCTTTGAAGGCTACGAGCAGTACTTC. Its translation: CASSFEGYEQYF.

V gene TRBV11-3 combines with J gene TRBJ2-2; D uncertain. Germline lookup yields CDR1 SGHNT and CDR2 YENEEA. Trimming cost V 0 bases and J 6 bases, with 2 bases left between them. The CDR3 loop spans 12 amino acids. The CDR3 sequence: CASSLEAGELFF. Written as DNA, the CDR3 is TGTGCCAGCAGCTTAGAGGCCGGGGAGCTGTTTTTT.

As regards this clone: One end of the junction varies from germline; a read error may be responsible. This sequence joins TRBV27 and TRBJ2-5, with no clear D. This CDR3 has 15 residues. Germline lookup yields CDR1 MNHEY and CDR2 SMNVEV (reference sequence). This CDR3 is CASSLTVETQETQYF. In DNA, the CDR3 is TGTGCCAGCAGTTTAACGGTGGAGACCCAAGAAACCCAGTACTTC.

The rearrangement uses TRBV25-1 and TRBJ1-2, with D tentatively TRBD1 (5 bases). V lost 0 bases to trimming and J lost 7 bases, with 12 bases between them. CDR3 size: 14 residues. Germline V gives CDR1 MGHDK, CDR2 SYGVNS. The CDR3 sequence: CASSEYRGAGGYTF. The DNA of the CDR3 is TGTGCCAGCAGTGAATATAGAGGGGCGGGTGGCTACACCTTC.

The CDR3 DNA is TGTGCCAGCAGGGAGCGACAAGACACTGAAGCTTTCTTT. It translates to CASRERQDTEAFF. This sequence joins TRBV11-3 and TRBJ1-1, with D uncertain. Germline CDR1 and CDR2: SGHNT and YENEEA. Trimming took 6 bases from V and 3 from J, leaving 11 bases between them. The CDR3 is made up of 13 amino acids.

The chain employs TRBV28 and TRBJ2-5, with D tentatively TRBD1 (6 bases). CDR1 and CDR2 from the germline V gene are MDHEN and SYDVKM. The CDR3 length is 17 residues. V lost 7 bases and J lost 0, with 21 bases in between. The CDR3 spells CASNKKGEPRYQETQYF. CDR3 in DNA: TGTGCCAGCAATAAAAAGGGGGAGCCGCGGTACCAAGAGACCCAGTACTTC.

The genes are TRBV19 and TRBJ1-1; D remains ambiguous. CDR1 and CDR2 from the germline V gene are LNHDA and SQIVND (reference sequence). Trimming removed 6 bases from V and 7 bases from J, with 21 bases in between. The CDR3 contains 15 residues. In DNA, the CDR3 is TGTGCCAGTAGGGAAGGGCAGGCCACAGCATATGAAGCTTTCTTT. Residues: CASREGQATAYEAFF.

The chain is built from TRBV18 and TRBJ2-7; perhaps TRBD1 as D (8 bases). Germline CDR1 KGHSH, CDR2 LQKENI. The V and J ends lost 2 bases and 9 bases respectively, with 17 bases between them. The CDR3 is 14 residues long. The CDR3 sequence is CASSPDGQGGRQYF. The CDR3 DNA sequence: TGTGCCAGCTCACCAGACGGACAGGGAGGGAGGCAGTACTTC.

V gene TRBV6-5 combines with J gene TRBJ2-7, with 13 bases lining up with TRBD2. After removal of 2 bases from V and 4 bases from J, the junction contained 2 bases not matched to a gene. The V gene's germline CDR1 is MNHEY and CDR2 SVGAGI. CDR3 size: 15 residues. The CDR3 region has the DNA TGTGCCAGCAGTTACGGACTAGCGGGAGTATACGAGCAGTACTTC. Encoded protein: CASSYGLAGVYEQYF.

The genes are TRBV4-3 and TRBJ1-4, with unresolved D. The CDR3 sequence is 18 residues long. Germline V gene data show CDR1 as LGHNA and CDR2 as YSLEER. V lost 0 bases and J lost 1, with 15 bases in between. The CDR3 reads CASSQEAVAEITNEKLFF. The CDR3 region has the DNA TGCGCCAGCAGCCAAGAGGCGGTAGCGGAGATAACTAATGAAAAACTGTTTTTT.

This chain joins TRBV6-1 and TRBJ2-3, with D maybe TRBD2 (5 bases). V was trimmed by 6 bases and J by 3 bases, leaving 13 bases between them. Germline V CDR1 and CDR2: MNHNS, SASEGT. This CDR3 comprises 14 residues. The CDR3 nucleotides are TGTGCCAGCAGAGACTACGGCAAGACAGATACGCAGTATTTT. Translated, it gives CASRDYGKTDTQYF.

The CDR3 reads CAISSGDEQFF. CDR3 nucleotides: TGTGCCATCAGCTCGGGTGACGAGCAGTTCTTC. V and J are TRBV10-3 and TRBJ2-1, with D uncertain. The CDR3 is 11 residues long. V lost 6 bases, J lost 10 bases, and 10 bases lay in between. Germline V lookup: CDR1 ENHRY, CDR2 SYGVKD.

The V call is TRBV5-4, the J call TRBJ2-7; perhaps D is TRBD1 or TRBD2 (6 bases each). V was cut by 2 bases and J by 5 bases, with 20 bases left in between. The CDR3 sequence is 16 residues long. The germline CDR1 and CDR2 sequences are SGHNT and YYREEE (reference sequence). The CDR3 region has the DNA TGTGCCAGCAGCTTACTCGGGGGCGCCGACAACAACGAGCAGTACTTC. Residues: CASSLLGGADNNEQYF.

The V and J genes are TRBV9 and TRBJ1-1; 7 nucleotides agree with TRBD1. The CDR3 extends over 15 amino acids. J lost 4 bases, V lost 2 bases, and 8 bases had no gene match. Per the germline V gene, CDR1 is SGDLS and CDR2 is YYNGEE. CDR3 bases: TGTGCCAGCAGCGTGGCGACAGGGTCGCGCACTGAAGCTTTCTTT. Translated: CASSVATGSRTEAFF.

The chain recombines TRBV10-3 with TRBJ2-3; 8 bases map to TRBD2. CDR3 length: 13 amino acids. Germline assignment: CDR1 ENHRY and CDR2 SYGVKD. J was trimmed by 6 bases and V by 6 bases; bases with no gene match: 5. The CDR3 DNA follows: TGTGCCATCAGAGCGGGAGCACAGGATACGCAGTATTTT. Amino acid sequence: CAIRAGAQDTQYF.

The chain recombines TRBV7-6 with TRBJ2-2; TRBD1 aligns across 9 bases. Germline V gene data show CDR1 as SGHVS and CDR2 as FNYEAQ. J gave up 5 bases and V 7 bases, and 8 bases lay outside the gene matches. This CDR3 comprises 15 residues. The CDR3 nucleotides are TGTGCCAGCAACATCGGGACAGGGCCTACCGGGGAGCTGTTTTTT. As protein: CASNIGTGPTGELFF.

The genes are TRBV7-8 and TRBJ2-2, with TRBD2 identical over 10 bases. CDR1 is SGHVS, CDR2 FQNEAQ, per germline. V lost 2 bases, J lost 8 bases, and 11 bases stayed unmatched. The CDR3 is made up of 17 amino acids. Here the CDR3 DNA reads TGTGCCAGCAGCTTATCTGCAGCGGGAGGGCCGGAGGGGGAGCTGTTTTTT. Protein sequence: CASSLSAAGGPEGELFF.

The rearrangement uses TRBV20-1 and TRBJ2-1, with D hard to call. Trimming removed 6 bases from V and 3 bases from J, with 6 bases in between. Germline CDR1 is DFQATT and CDR2 is SNEGSKA (reference sequence). The CDR3 totals 11 residues. The CDR3 DNA is TGCAGTGCCTCAGACTACAATGAGCAGTTCTTC. Translating it yields CSASDYNEQFF.

The rearrangement uses TRBV7-2 and TRBJ2-1, with D hard to call. V shed 3 bases and J shed 7 bases, with 4 bases lying between them. Germline CDR1 and CDR2: SGHTA and FQGNSA. The CDR3 spans 11 residues. The CDR3 loop reads CASSLRNEQFF. CDR3 coding DNA: TGTGCCAGCAGCTTGAGAAATGAGCAGTTCTTC. Full variable domain (remainder filled in from reference TRBV7-2 and TRBJ2-1): GAGVSQSPSNKVTEKGKDVELRCDPISGHTALYWYRQSLGQGLEFLIYFQGNSAPDKSGLPSDRFSAERTGGSVSTLTIQRTQQEDSAVYLCASSLRNEQFFGPGTRLTVL.